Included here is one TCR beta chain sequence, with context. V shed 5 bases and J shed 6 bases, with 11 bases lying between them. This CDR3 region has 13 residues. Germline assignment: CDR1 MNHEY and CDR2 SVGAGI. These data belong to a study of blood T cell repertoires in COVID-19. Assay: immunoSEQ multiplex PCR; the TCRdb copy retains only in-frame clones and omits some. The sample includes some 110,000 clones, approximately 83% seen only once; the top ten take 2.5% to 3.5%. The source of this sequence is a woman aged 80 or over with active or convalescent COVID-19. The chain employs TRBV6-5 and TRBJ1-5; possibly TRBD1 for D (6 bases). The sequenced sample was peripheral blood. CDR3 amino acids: CASSMGAAQPQHF. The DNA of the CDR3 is TGTGCCAGCAGTATGGGGGCCGCTCAGCCCCAGCATTTT.